The 27 T cell receptor beta chains below were found in one sample sequenced in a study of blood T cell repertoires in COVID-19. Assay: immunoSEQ multiplex PCR; the TCRdb copy retains only in-frame clones and omits some. The profile covers hundreds of thousands of clones, with roughly 86% appearing a single time and under 3% taken by the ten largest. The specimen was PBMCs or T cells enriched from blood (not recorded which). These receptors all come from a woman aged 50 to 60 who had been exposed to COVID-19.

The chain joins TRBV29-1 to TRBJ2-5, with TRBD2 identical over 10 bases. CDR3 length: 12 amino acids. CDR1 and CDR2 from the germline V gene are SQVTM and ANQGSEA. The trim removed 6 bases at V and 4 bases at J, leaving 2 bases unmatched. CDR3 DNA sequence: TGCAGCGTCGTAGCGGGGGGAGAGACCCAGTACTTC. Its protein is CSVVAGGETQYF.

The CDR3 here is CASSHLMRGDYEQYF. The DNA of the CDR3 is TGTGCCAGCAGCCATCTCATGCGCGGGGACTACGAGCAGTACTTC. The genes are TRBV4-2 and TRBJ2-7; tentatively, D is TRBD2 (6 bases). The CDR3 sequence is 15 residues long. The germline V gene has CDR1 LGHNA and CDR2 YNFKEQ. V lost 3 bases and J 3 bases, leaving 15 bases between the germline ends.

This chain joins TRBV19 and TRBJ1-3; D might be TRBD1 (6 bases). CDR1 and CDR2 (germline): LNHDA, SQIVND (reference sequence). The CDR3 is 13 residues long. Trimming took off 6 bases at V and 7 bases at J, with 13 bases between the two ends. Here the CDR3 reads CASSYREWNTIYF. The CDR3, as DNA: TGTGCCAGTAGCTACAGGGAGTGGAACACCATATATTTT.

This chain links TRBV28 with TRBJ1-5; possible D gene TRBD1, 6 bases. Per the germline V gene, CDR1 is MDHEN and CDR2 is SYDVKM. This CDR3 region has 13 residues. Trimming shortened V by 6 bases and J by 4 bases, and 10 bases separated the two germline ends. The CDR3 loop reads CASSRQVNQPQHF. The CDR3 coding sequence is TGTGCCAGCAGCCGACAGGTAAATCAGCCCCAGCATTTT.

The chain combines TRBV29-1 with TRBJ2-7; D not certain. Germline V gene sequence: CDR1 SQVTM, CDR2 ANQGSEA. V gave up 6 bases and J gave up 6 bases, with 9 bases separating them. The CDR3 runs to 10 residues. In DNA form, the CDR3 reads TGCAGCGTCCGGCTAGGCGAGCAGTACTTC. As protein: CSVRLGEQYF.

To note about this clone: Other DNA sequences within the sample encode an identical CDR3. The J gene is TRBJ1-2, the V gene TRBV19; 11 bases are a match to TRBD1. This CDR3 has 15 residues. Trimming took 5 bases from V and 1 from J; bases not matched to a gene: 3. The V gene's germline CDR1 is LNHDA and CDR2 SQIVND (reference sequence). The CDR3, as DNA: TGTGCCAGTAGTGTCGGGACAGGGGGTAACTATGGCTACACCTTC. Translating gives CASSVGTGGNYGYTF.

This clone was counted a few times. This chain joins TRBV27 and TRBJ2-7; 13 bases are a match to TRBD2. The J segment lost 4 bases and the V segment lost 6 bases, leaving 3 bases of the junction unmatched. The CDR3 runs to 14 residues. Germline CDR1 MNHEY, CDR2 SMNVEV (reference sequence). The CDR3 DNA is TGTGCCAGCAGCGGACTAGCGGGAGAATACGAGCAGTACTTC. This encodes CASSGLAGEYEQYF.

This sequence joins TRBV2 and TRBJ2-2, with TRBD2 identical over 14 bases. This CDR3 spans 15 amino acids. The V gene's germline CDR1 is SNHLY and CDR2 FYNNEI. Germline trimming cut 6 bases from V and 7 bases from J; bases unmatched to any gene: 4. This CDR3 is CASRGLAGVVGELFF. The CDR3, as DNA: TGTGCCAGCAGGGGACTAGCGGGGGTGGTCGGGGAGCTGTTTTTT.

The chain recombines TRBV7-2 with TRBJ2-3, with TRBD2 as a possible D gene (7 bases). V lost 2 bases, J lost 4 bases, and 16 bases lay in between. There are 16 residues in the CDR3. Germline V lookup: CDR1 SGHTA, CDR2 FQGNSA. This chain's CDR3 is CASSLMGGPVPDTQYF. In DNA, the CDR3 is TGTGCCAGCAGCTTAATGGGGGGGCCAGTCCCAGATACGCAGTATTTT.

The CDR3 sequence: CASIGTSGVNEQFF. DNA for the CDR3: TGTGCCAGTATAGGGACTAGCGGGGTGAATGAGCAGTTCTTC. The chain employs TRBV19 and TRBJ2-1, with 13 bases identical to TRBD2. CDR3 length: 14 residues. Germline V gives CDR1 LNHDA, CDR2 SQIVND (reference sequence). Germline trimming cut 7 bases from V and 7 bases from J; bases unmatched to any gene: 4.

The CDR3 DNA follows: TGTGCCAGCAGCGCAGGGGGTAGGGAAGCTTTCTTT. Residues: CASSAGGREAFF. V and J are TRBV2 and TRBJ1-1; 7 nucleotides line up with TRBD1. J was trimmed by 8 bases and V by 6 bases; bases with no gene match: 6. The CDR3 has 12 residues. Germline V lookup: CDR1 SNHLY, CDR2 FYNNEI. Filled out from reference TRBV2 and TRBJ1-1, the complete variable domain reads EPEVTQTPSHQVTQMGQEVILRCVPISNHLYFYWYRQILGQKVEFLVSFYNNEISEKSEIFDDQFSVERPDGSNFTLKIRSTKLEDSAMYFCASSAGGREAFFGQGTRLTVV.

This chain uses TRBV3-1 (or the pseudogene TRBV3-2) with TRBJ1-2; D may be TRBD1 (5 bases). V was clipped by 1 base and J by 6 bases, with 9 bases between them. The CDR3 consists of 13 residues. Germline CDR1 LGHDT, CDR2 YNNKEL (reference sequence). The CDR3 region is CASSQAAGNGYTF. The CDR3 nucleotides read TGTGCCAGCAGCCAAGCGGCAGGGAATGGCTACACCTTC.

The gene calls are TRBV5-1 and TRBJ2-5; the D is unclear. This CDR3 spans 14 amino acids. Germline CDR1 and CDR2: SGHRS and YFSETQ. Trimming took off 4 bases at V and 2 bases at J, with 12 bases between the two ends. The CDR3 loop is CASSRVEGQETQYF. Here the CDR3 DNA reads TGCGCCAGCAGCCGGGTCGAAGGACAAGAGACCCAGTACTTC.

The rearrangement joins TRBV6-4 to TRBJ1-2; D perhaps matches TRBD1 (6 bases). Between the trimmed V and J ends, which lost 3 bases and 7 bases, there was a span of 15 bases. The germline V gene has CDR1 MRHNA and CDR2 SNTAGT. The CDR3 sequence is 14 residues long. The CDR3 spells CASSETLGARGYTF. In DNA, the CDR3 is TGTGCCAGCAGTGAGACCTTGGGGGCTCGTGGCTACACCTTC.

This chain connects TRBV19 to TRBJ1-5; tentatively, D is TRBD1 (5 bases). There are 16 residues in the CDR3. V lost 7 bases and J lost 0, with 16 bases in between. Germline values: CDR1 LNHDA, CDR2 SQIVND (reference sequence). As DNA, the CDR3 is TGTGCCAGTACGCAGGGAGGGGCCTTTAGCAATCAGCCCCAGCATTTT. Translation: CASTQGGAFSNQPQHF.

CDR3 in amino acids: CASSLLGLSYEQYF. In DNA form, the CDR3 reads TGTGCCAGCAGCTTACTTGGCCTCTCCTACGAGCAGTACTTC. V usage is TRBV7-2 and J usage is TRBJ2-7, with D unresolved. The ends were cut back, 2 bases at V and 0 bases at J, with 8 bases in the middle. CDR3 length: 14 residues. The germline CDR1 and CDR2 sequences are SGHTA and FQGNSA.

V usage is TRBV19 and J usage is TRBJ2-3; a possible D gene is TRBD1 (6 bases). V was cut by 7 bases and J by 2 bases, with 16 bases left in between. The CDR3 extends over 15 amino acids. Germline CDR1 is LNHDA and CDR2 is SQIVND (reference sequence). This CDR3 is CASTDAGTITDTQYF. DNA for the CDR3: TGTGCCAGTACCGACGCCGGGACAATCACAGATACGCAGTATTTT.

This clone was detected only a few times. This chain uses TRBV5-1 with TRBJ1-4, with 9 bases identical to TRBD1. Trimming at V came to 4 bases and at J to 7 bases, leaving 14 bases not matched to a gene. CDR3 length equals 17 residues. CDR1 and CDR2 from the germline V gene are SGHRS and YFSETQ. The CDR3 DNA reads TGCGCCAGCAGCACTAACGGACTCGGGACAGGGATTGAAAAACTGTTTTTT. Its protein product is CASSTNGLGTGIEKLFF.

The V call is TRBV5-4, the J call TRBJ1-2; D unclear. CDR1 is SGHNT, CDR2 YYREEE, per germline (reference sequence). V was cut by 5 bases and J by 5 bases, with 19 bases left in between. The CDR3 length is 15 residues. The CDR3, as DNA: TGTGCCAGCAGAGCGGGCGTCCTCGTTGGGTATGGCTACACCTTC. Its protein is CASRAGVLVGYGYTF.

The gene calls are TRBV10-1 and TRBJ1-5, with TRBD1 matching over 10 bases. Germline V lookup: CDR1 WNHNN, CDR2 SYGVQD (reference sequence). V shed 4 bases and J 5 bases; nucleotides not matched to a gene: 2. The CDR3 runs 14 residues. The DNA of the CDR3 is TGCGCCAGCAGTGTTGGACAGGGGGATCAGCCCCAGCATTTT. Translating gives CASSVGQGDQPQHF.

The chain employs TRBV3-1 (or the pseudogene TRBV3-2) and TRBJ1-5; the D is unclear. V shed 1 base and J shed 2 bases, with 9 bases lying between them. Germline V gene data show CDR1 as LGHDT and CDR2 as YNNKEL (reference sequence). CDR3 length: 15 amino acids. In DNA form, the CDR3 reads TGTGCCAGCAGCCAAGCCGGGATCGGCAATCAGCCCCAGCATTTT. Residues: CASSQAGIGNQPQHF.

J is TRBJ2-3 and V is TRBV21-1; the tabulated D call, TRBD1, remains unverified against the DNA. TRBV21-1 is marked as a pseudogene. This CDR3 is built from 15 residues. Here the CDR3 DNA reads TGTGCCAGCAGCAGCAGACAGCCTAACACAGATACGCAGTATTTT. As protein: CASSSRQPNTDTQYF.

The V call is TRBV11-3, the J call TRBJ2-1; a possible D gene is TRBD2 (5 bases). V gave up 4 bases and J gave up 7 bases, with 11 bases separating them. The germline V gene encodes CDR1 SGHNT and CDR2 YENEEA. The CDR3 length is 13 residues. The CDR3 coding sequence is TGTGCCAGCAGCTCGCCCGAGGGTAATGAGCAGTTCTTC. The encoded protein is CASSSPEGNEQFF. Using reference TRBV11-3 and TRBJ2-1 for the parts outside the CDR3, the full variable domain is EAGVVQSPRYKIIEKKQPVAFWCNPISGHNTLYWYLQNLGQGPELLIRYENEEAVDDSQLPKDRFSAERLKGVDSTLKIQPAELGDSAVYLCASSSPEGNEQFFGPGTRLTVL.

This CDR3 reads CARIGTSGGSSYEQYF. CDR3 in DNA: TGTGCCAGGATAGGGACTAGCGGGGGGAGCTCCTACGAGCAGTACTTC. The V and J genes are TRBV3-1 (or the pseudogene TRBV3-2) and TRBJ2-7; 15 bases match TRBD2. Germline V lookup: CDR1 LGHDT, CDR2 YNNKEL (reference sequence). V dropped 9 bases and J dropped 0; count of bases not matched to a gene: 6. The CDR3 runs 16 residues.

V gene TRBV13 combines with J gene TRBJ1-4; possibly TRBD1 for D (6 bases). This CDR3 is 14 amino acids long. Trimming pared 6 bases from V and 8 bases from J, leaving 16 bases between. Germline-derived CDR1 and CDR2 are PRHDT and FYEKMQ (reference sequence). The CDR3 sequence is CASSSGASGEKLFF. The DNA for the CDR3 is TGTGCCAGCAGTTCAGGGGCTTCGGGAGAAAAACTGTTTTTT. Full variable domain (outside the CDR3, taken from reference TRBV13 and TRBJ1-4): AAGVIQSPRHLIKEKRETATLKCYPIPRHDTVYWYQQGPGQDPQFLISFYEKMQSDKGSIPDRFSAQQFSDYHSELNMSSLELGDSALYFCASSSGASGEKLFFGSGTQLSVL.

V and J are TRBV19 and TRBJ1-2; D gene uncertain. V shed 4 bases and J shed 2 bases, with 8 bases lying between them. Per the germline V gene, CDR1 is LNHDA and CDR2 is SQIVND (reference sequence). The CDR3 consists of 13 residues. Here the CDR3 reads CASSNGGNYGYTF. The CDR3, as DNA: TGTGCCAGTAGTAATGGCGGAAACTATGGCTACACCTTC.

The sample holds one count of this clone. The rearrangement links TRBV15 to TRBJ1-2, with D perhaps matching TRBD1 (6 bases). This CDR3 comprises 16 residues. The germline gives CDR1 LNHNV, CDR2 YYDKDF (reference sequence). The V gene lost 1 base and the J gene lost 6 bases, with 18 bases spanning the gap. As DNA, the CDR3 is TGTGCCACCAGCAGAGTTCTGGGGGCTTACCGGGATGGCTACACCTTC. As protein: CATSRVLGAYRDGYTF.